The present T cell receptor beta chain was sequenced within a study of CD8 T cells in Susac syndrome (dated by TCRdb to the late 2010s). Background on the whole study: Repertoire sequencing was used to test whether CD8+ T cell activation and differentiation in Susac syndrome was antigen driven. Overall study results and their limits: The study acknowledged that relatively few individuals were included in the TCR sequencing and HLA analysis.

From the cysteine through the phenylalanine, the CDR3 covers 14 amino acids. Only CDR3 DNA remains: 42 bases, in frame from the first base. The trim is 2 bases for V and 4 bases for J, with a gap of 14 bases between the germline ends. The germline V gene (reference sequence) supplies CDR1 GTSNPN and CDR2 SVGIG. About this clonotype itself: The target of this receptor is not known. Per-base quality was not reported, and no clone a single base away is much larger than it.

RNA was extracted using the RNeasy kit, and about 0.45 to 1 ug of the RNA was reverse transcribed with random hexamers. The immunoSEQ multiplex PCR assay, which covers 54 Vbeta and 13 Jbeta segments, was used to amplify TCR beta CDR3 regions. To correct PCR amplification bias, a synthetic template baseline was used for both primer optimization and computational correction. In the source study's methods: Reads were annotated to V, D and J genes per IMGT and analyzed with immunoSEQ Analyzer, keeping only productive sequences. Clonality was computed as one minus Shannon entropy normalized by log2 of the number of productive unique sequences. For each patient and control, public and private clones were evaluated among the 100 most prevalent clones. Susac-specific clones were defined as absent from healthy and MS cohorts, over a thousand published viral clones and other ImmuneACCESS disease sequences. The raw public data were reprocessed by TCRdb itself: fastp quality trimming at Q25, MiXCR clonotype calling, in-frame beta chains only. Every CDR3 protein is listed once, alongside the most common genes and DNA of its rows. These V and J calls are TCRdb output, not the study's own analysis. Within this sample are about 120,000 distinct CDR3 sequences, with about 93% of them counted one time only. Together, the top ten hold about 0.14% of the sample.

Peripheral blood CD8+ and CD4+ T cells from healthy donors, Susac syndrome patients and multiple sclerosis patients were profiled using high-throughput TCR beta sequencing. The healthy donors served as controls matched for age and sex. Bulk CD8+ and CD4+ T cells were purified by magnetic negative isolation, whereas CD8+ TEMRA cells were enriched by FACS. Blood was drawn into EDTA tubes, processed within 24 hours, and PBMCs were isolated by density gradient centrifugation. PBMCs intended for TCR sequencing were frozen in liquid nitrogen and were later thawed in a 37 degrees C water bath. The sorted or isolated CD4+, CD8+ and CD8+ TEMRA cells reached a purity of at least 90%.

The sequenced sample was CD4+ T cells from PBMCs. The origin of this receptor is a human donor in good health. The rearranged segments are TRBV30 and TRBJ1-2; TRBD1 could be the D gene, as 5 bases match. Here is the DNA: TGTGCCTGGAGTCACGGGCAGGGAGGCTATGGCTACACCTTC. This is translated as CAWSHGQGGYGYTF.